Listed here are 11 T cell receptor beta chains from one sample, sequenced in a study of T cell clonality in common variable immunodeficiency. This table comes from immunoSEQ multiplex PCR, and its TCRdb copy is limited to in-frame clones, with some not included. The repertoire consists of tens of thousands of clones, none detected only once. Sequencing used peripheral blood mononuclear cells. The receptors originated from a person aged 18 to 75 in good health.

In this sample, this clone turned up many times. Read data end 3 residues before the CDR3 end; the end is taken from the germline J gene. This chain uses TRBV20-1 with TRBJ2-3; D possibly corresponds to TRBD1 (6 bases). This CDR3 is built from 16 residues. Per germline, CDR1 DFQATT and CDR2 SNEGSKA (reference sequence). V lost 1 base to trimming and J lost 2 bases, with 16 bases between them. The CDR3 bases that were read are TGCAGTGCTAGAGCCCGTCTAAGGGGGTCCACAGATACG. Translation gives CSARARLRGSTDT. The CDR3 in full is CSARARLRGSTDTQYF.

This clone was counted at least ten times. The CDR3 is cut off 3 residues early in the read; its end comes from the germline J gene. This rearrangement joins TRBV19 to TRBJ2-3, with D perhaps matching TRBD2 (5 bases). Deletions cut 2 bases from V and 6 bases from J, with 9 bases between. This CDR3 contains 13 residues. Germline CDR1 LNHDA, CDR2 SQIVND (reference sequence). The CDR3 DNA, read in part, is TGTGCCAGTAGTATAATTTCGGGGGATACG. It yields the protein CASSIISGDT. The full CDR3 reads CASSIISGDTQYF.

This clone was seen many times. The missing CDR3 end, 3 residues past where the read stops, is filled in from the germline J gene. The gene calls are TRBV30 and TRBJ2-2, with D maybe TRBD1 (5 bases). Trimming left V 3 bases short and J 2 bases short, with 10 bases between. There are 14 residues in the CDR3. The V gene's germline CDR1 is GTSNPN and CDR2 SVGIG (reference sequence). The CDR3 sequence is CAWRQGPNTGELFF. The CDR3 DNA, read in part, is TGTGCCTGGAGGCAGGGCCCCAACACCGGGGAG.

This clone was counted many times. The sequence runs out 3 residues before the end of the CDR3; the remainder is reconstructed from the germline J gene. The V and J genes are TRBV20-1 and TRBJ1-5; D may be TRBD1 (6 bases). The CDR3 loop spans 15 amino acids. Germline loops: CDR1 DFQATT, CDR2 SNEGSKA (reference sequence). V was trimmed by 1 base and J by 5 bases, leaving 15 bases between them. CDR3 DNA, as far as it was read: TGCAGTGCTAGAGGGCAGGGGACGAGGGATCAGCCC. Its protein product is CSARGQGTRDQP. The full-length CDR3 reads as CSARGQGTRDQPQHF.

This clone has a count of ten or more. The read is 3 residues too short to cover the CDR3 end, so that end is filled in from the germline J gene. The chain joins TRBV7-9 to TRBJ1-2; D may be TRBD1 (5 bases). This CDR3 has 15 residues. The germline V gene encodes CDR1 SEHNR and CDR2 FQNEAQ (reference sequence). V dropped 5 bases and J dropped 5 bases, with 18 bases sitting between them. The covered CDR3 bases are TGTGCCAGCAGCGGTTACCGTGACAGTGTGTATGGC. Its translation: CASSGYRDSVYG. The whole CDR3 protein is CASSGYRDSVYGYTF. The variable domain in full, with the rest retrieved from reference TRBV7-9 and TRBJ1-2, is DTGVSQNPRHKITKRGQNVTFRCDPISEHNRLYWYRQTLGQGPEFLTYFQNEAQLEKSRLLSDRFSAERPKGSFSTLEIQRTEQGDSAMYLCASSGYRDSVYGYTFGSGTRLTVV.

This clone came up many times. The read ends 3 residues before the CDR3 terminus; that terminus is restored from the germline J gene. The chain combines TRBV4-1 with TRBJ2-3, with 8 bases lining up with TRBD2. The CDR3 sequence is 18 residues long. Per the germline V gene, CDR1 is MGHRA and CDR2 is YSYEKL. Losses at the gene ends were 0 bases for V and 3 bases for J; bases not matched to a gene: 11. This CDR3 is CASSQEGGTRTSTDTQYF. CDR3 DNA (partial): TGCGCCAGCAGCCAAGAGGGGGGGACTAGGACGTCGACAGATACG.

This clone was recorded many times. One end of the junction fails to match germline, which may point to a read error. Coverage ceases 3 residues before the CDR3 finishes, and the germline J gene fills in the end. The gene calls are TRBV7-7 and TRBJ2-2; weak D call: TRBD1 (5 bases). This CDR3 is built from 13 residues. Germline V lookup: CDR1 SSHAT, CDR2 FNYEAQ (reference sequence). Incomplete CDR3 DNA: TGTGCTAGCAGCTTTGCAGGGACCGGGGAG. It translates to CASSFAGTGE. The whole CDR3 sequence is CASSFAGTGELFF. Combining the CDR3 with reference TRBV7-7 and TRBJ2-2 gives the whole variable domain GAGVSQSPRYKVTKRGQDVTLRCDPISSHATLYWYQQALGQGPEFLTYFNYEAQPDKSGLPSDRFSAERPEGSISTLTIQRTEQRDSAMYRCASSFAGTGELFFGEGSRLTVL.

This clone has at least ten counts. The DNA ends 3 residues before the CDR3 does, and the rest of the CDR3 is filled in from the germline J gene. The V call is TRBV7-8, the J call TRBJ1-6; possible D gene TRBD1, 5 bases. This CDR3 spans 15 amino acids. From germline, CDR1 is SGHVS and CDR2 FQNEAQ. V shed 6 bases and J shed 4 bases, with 13 bases lying between them. CDR3 region: CASRAGTVYNSPLHF. The sequenced CDR3 bases are TGTGCCAGCAGGGCCGGGACTGTGTATAATTCACCC.

This clone was seen ten or more times. The CDR3 is cut off 3 residues early in the read; its end comes from the germline J gene. The V gene is TRBV6-2 or TRBV6-3, the J gene TRBJ2-2; tentatively, D is TRBD1 or TRBD2 (5 bases each). CDR1 MNHEY and CDR2 SVGEGT come from the germline V gene. CDR3 length equals 16 residues. V gave up 8 bases and J gave up 6 bases, with 22 bases separating them. Incomplete CDR3 DNA: TGTGCCAGCGGAACAGGAGGAACGATAGGCTCCGGGGAG. Protein sequence: CASGTGGTIGSGE. The complete CDR3 protein is CASGTGGTIGSGELFF.

This clone was observed at least ten times. From the germline J gene comes the end of the CDR3, since the read stops 3 residues before it. This chain joins TRBV10-3 and TRBJ2-7; 8 positions agree with TRBD2. The CDR3 runs 13 residues. CDR1 and CDR2 (germline): ENHRY, SYGVKD. The V gene end was trimmed by 10 bases and the J gene end by 3 bases; junction bases not matched to a gene: 8. This chain's CDR3 is CATWSGRDYEQYF. The covered CDR3 bases are TGTGCCACCTGGAGCGGGAGAGACTACGAG.

This clone was seen ten or more times. Coverage ceases 3 residues before the CDR3 finishes, and the germline J gene fills in the end. The chain employs TRBV20-1 and TRBJ2-6; 8 bases align to TRBD2. The CDR3 extends over 16 amino acids. V lost 3 bases to trimming and J lost 1 base; unmatched junction nucleotides: 5. Germline V gene data show CDR1 as DFQATT and CDR2 as SNEGSKA (reference sequence). This CDR3 is CSASETSESGANVLTF. CDR3 DNA, as far as it was read: TGCAGTGCTAGCGAGACTAGCGAATCTGGGGCCAACGTC.